This TCR beta chain was found in a study of T-cell memory formation after mild COVID-19. At the level of the study: TCR clusters were mostly donor specific. Study-wide points: Day 15 to 85 contractors were CD4/CD8 balanced; later expanders leaned CD4+. Mainly CM and EM harbored the contracting CD4+ clones; mainly EMRA harbored the CD8+ ones.

Turning to this clonotype: Antigen specificity is unknown.

Germline CDR1 and CDR2: DFQATT and SNEGSKA (reference sequence). Deletions cut 4 bases from V and 0 bases from J, with 6 bases between. The CDR3 length is 12 residues. Constant-segment primers served in 5'RACE that generated TCR alpha and TCR beta cDNA libraries bearing sample barcodes and UMIs. TCRdb redid the calling of the 5' RACE reads with MiXCR, one entry per CDR3 protein. The sample comprises hundreds of thousands of distinct CDR3 sequences, around a sixth of which are singletons, and under 25% rests with the top ten. The origin of this receptor is a man between 18 and 29 years old who had mild COVID-19 (a few samples of this study predate the infection). Cell type and time point are not known. The chain couples TRBV20-1 to TRBJ2-5; no reliable D call. Material: PBMCs or a T cell subset sorted from them (not recorded which). DNA for the CDR3: TGCAGTGCTATGGCGTACCAAGAGACCCAGTACTTC. This translates into CSAMAYQETQYF.